The clone carrying this TCR beta chain showed up just a few times. What it binds is not known. These data come from a study of metastatic and nonmetastatic thyroid tumors. Study as a whole: Both malignant and benign thyroid patients supplied peripheral blood and tumor or nodule tissue samples, across which the repertoires of these patients were then compared.

Germline-derived CDR1 and CDR2 are GTSNPN and SVGIG (reference sequence). The CDR3 runs 13 residues. Trimming left V 0 bases short and J 11 bases short, with 11 bases between. Findings of the study overall: TCR beta diversity was reportedly significantly higher in malignant thyroid tumors than benign nodules, in blood and tumor.

Patients had received no treatment of any kind before thyroid surgery. Under the authors' procedure: Clinicopathological groups differed in CDR3, with these differences serving to build a distant-metastasis classifier for papillary thyroid cancer. TCRdb re-processed the PCR reads through MiXCR. TCRdb assigned the V and J calls; the authors' analysis was not used. The sample lists 10,000 or so clones, less than 40% occurring once. Sequencing input: tumor tissue. The receptor's source is a female donor with papillary thyroid cancer or a benign thyroid nodule (not recorded which). Some clones in this sample may be carry-over from other donors' samples. The chain is built from TRBV30 and TRBJ1-6; D is perhaps TRBD1 (6 bases). The CDR3 reads CAWSVRDNTPLHF. The CDR3 coding sequence is TGTGCCTGGAGTGTACGGGACAATACACCCCTCCACTTT.